This T cell receptor beta chain appears in the sequencing data of a study of pediatric ulcerative colitis. Study-wide points: A couple of patients' blood samples yielded substantially fewer templates. Two rectal clonotypes were found only in ulcerative colitis patients, all of them.

The survey-level immunoSEQ assay was used. Using immunoSEQ multiplex PCR, the repertoire was profiled, and TCRdb retains in-frame clones only, with some absent. The sample carries tens of thousands of clones, 80% to 85% recorded once. The trim removed 2 bases at V and 4 bases at J, leaving 5 bases unmatched. Germline V gene sequence: CDR1 LGHNA, CDR2 YNFKEQ. The CDR3 sequence is 15 residues long. The rectum was sampled with one to two pinch biopsies at colonoscopy. Ulcerative colitis patients received no immunosuppressive medication before the diagnostic colonoscopy. This clone was counted between two and nine times. Its matching antigen is unknown.

Material: gut tissue. The chain uses TRBV4-2 and TRBJ2-1, with 7 bases lining up with TRBD2. This TCR was sampled from a boy younger than 18 with mild ulcerative colitis. In DNA form, the CDR3 reads TGTGCCAGCAGCCAACGGCGGGGGAGTTACAATGAGCAGTTCTTC. It encodes CASSQRRGSYNEQFF.